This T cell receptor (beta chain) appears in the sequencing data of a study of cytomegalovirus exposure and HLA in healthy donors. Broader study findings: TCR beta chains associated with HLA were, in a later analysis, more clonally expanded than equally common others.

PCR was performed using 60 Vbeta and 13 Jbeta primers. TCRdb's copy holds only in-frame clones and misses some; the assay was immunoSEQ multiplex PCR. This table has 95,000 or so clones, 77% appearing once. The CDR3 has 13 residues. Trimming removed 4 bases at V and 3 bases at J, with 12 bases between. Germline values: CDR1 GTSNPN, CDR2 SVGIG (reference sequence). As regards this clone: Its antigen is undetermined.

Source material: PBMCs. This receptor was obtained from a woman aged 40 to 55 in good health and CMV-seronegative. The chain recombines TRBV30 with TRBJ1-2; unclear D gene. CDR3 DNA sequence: TGTGCCTGGACCCCGGGGTCCTACTATGGCTACACCTTC. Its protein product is CAWTPGSYYGYTF.